The 9 T cell receptor beta chains given below trace back to one sample, sequenced in a study of blood T cell repertoires in COVID-19. Sequencing used immunoSEQ multiplex PCR; TCRdb keeps in-frame clones, though not all of them. The data show hundreds of thousands of clones, approximately 86% seen once. Sequenced input: peripheral blood. The origin of the receptors is a human donor in a cohort sampled during active COVID-19.

V and J are TRBV7-2 and TRBJ2-3; 8 bases fit TRBD1. Per the germline V gene, CDR1 is SGHTA and CDR2 is FQGNSA. With 4 bases clipped from V and 0 bases from J, the junction kept 6 bases outside the gene matches. The CDR3 is 16 amino acids. CDR3 DNA sequence: TGTGCCAGCAGCTACCGGACAGGGACTAGCACAGATACGCAGTATTTT. Its translation: CASSYRTGTSTDTQYF.

CDR3 sequence reads: CASSPTFGNTIYF. The CDR3 region has the DNA TGTGCCAGCAGCCCCACATTTGGAAACACCATATATTTT. The chain is built from TRBV7-2 and TRBJ1-3; D gene ambiguous. Trimming took 5 bases from V and 3 from J, leaving 8 bases between them. The germline V gene encodes CDR1 SGHTA and CDR2 FQGNSA. The CDR3 sequence is 13 residues long. Looking up the rest from reference TRBV7-2 and TRBJ1-3 gives the full variable domain: GAGVSQSPSNKVTEKGKDVELRCDPISGHTALYWYRQSLGQGLEFLIYFQGNSAPDKSGLPSDRFSAERTGGSVSTLTIQRTQQEDSAVYLCASSPTFGNTIYFGEGSWLTVV.

The DNA of the CDR3 is TGTGCCAGCAGCGTAGCGGCGGGAAGTCCTGGTGAGCAGTTCTTC. It specifies CASSVAAGSPGEQFF. J is TRBJ2-1 and V is TRBV9; maybe TRBD2 (6 bases). This CDR3 region has 15 residues. Germline lookup yields CDR1 SGDLS and CDR2 YYNGEE. The germline V and J ends were trimmed by 0 bases and 9 bases, with 16 bases remaining between them.

The chain has TRBV5-1 and TRBJ1-4; no clear D. Trimming removed 0 bases at V and 2 bases at J, with 8 bases between. The CDR3 consists of 15 residues. Germline assignment: CDR1 SGHRS and CDR2 YFSETQ. The CDR3 coding sequence is TGCGCCAGCAGCTTGGGGGCAGGTACTAATGAAAAACTGTTTTTT. Its translation is CASSLGAGTNEKLFF.

The chain uses TRBV11-2 and TRBJ2-1, with no clear D. The CDR3 has 13 amino acids. Per germline, CDR1 SGHAT and CDR2 FQNNGV. Trimming removed 6 bases from V and 10 bases from J, with 16 bases in between. CDR3 sequence reads: CASRILRVGEQFF. The CDR3 coding sequence is TGTGCCAGCAGGATACTCCGGGTCGGGGAGCAGTTCTTC.

The chain employs TRBV2 and TRBJ2-1; unclear D gene. V lost 7 bases and J 3 bases, leaving 7 bases between the germline ends. This CDR3 has 12 residues. CDR1 SNHLY and CDR2 FYNNEI come from the germline V gene. CDR3: CASTGNYNEQFF. In DNA form, the CDR3 reads TGTGCCAGCACAGGAAACTACAATGAGCAGTTCTTC. Combining the CDR3 with reference TRBV2 and TRBJ2-1 gives the whole variable domain EPEVTQTPSHQVTQMGQEVILRCVPISNHLYFYWYRQILGQKVEFLVSFYNNEISEKSEIFDDQFSVERPDGSNFTLKIRSTKLEDSAMYFCASTGNYNEQFFGPGTRLTVL.

J is TRBJ1-2 and V is TRBV6-4; D is undetermined. Between the trimmed V and J ends, which lost 6 bases and 7 bases, there was a span of 21 bases. The CDR3 is made up of 15 amino acids. Germline CDR1 reads MRHNA; CDR2 reads SNTAGT. The DNA for the CDR3 is TGTGCCAGCAGCGAAACCCTCGATGGGAGTTTTGGCTACACCTTC. It encodes CASSETLDGSFGYTF.

On this clone: The junction departs from germline at one end; a sequencing error may be responsible. The genes are TRBV27 and TRBJ1-5; D perhaps matches TRBD1 (6 bases). The germline V gene has CDR1 MNHEY and CDR2 SMNVEV (reference sequence). The CDR3 is made up of 15 amino acids. The CDR3 DNA reads as TGTGCCAGCAATTTATACAGGGACAGCAATCAGCCCCAGCATTTT. It encodes CASNLYRDSNQPQHF.

The rearrangement links TRBV10-3 to TRBJ2-5, with D tentatively TRBD2 (5 bases). The CDR3 spans 14 residues. Trimming took 0 bases from V and 3 from J, leaving 8 bases between them. The germline V gene encodes CDR1 ENHRY and CDR2 SYGVKD. This CDR3 is CAISESLEEETQYF. Here the CDR3 DNA reads TGTGCCATCAGTGAGTCTCTGGAGGAAGAGACCCAGTACTTC.